This is a list of T cell receptor beta chains from one sample in a study of cytomegalovirus exposure and HLA in healthy donors. The repertoire was sequenced with immunoSEQ multiplex PCR; TCRdb's copy has only in-frame clones and lacks some. The sample gives 50,000 to 65,000 clones, about 73% of which show up once; approximately 2.7% is in the top ten. Material: PBMCs. These receptor sequences come from a young man in good health and CMV-seronegative. Each CDR3 is given with its conserved first and last residue. The order of the fields is D gene, J gene, V gene, clone size, CDR3 DNA, CDR3 protein. D genes are given only for firm matches. Rows give clone size only sometimes, using once, few, many, or a class for an expanded clone.

>TRBD1|TRBJ2-1|TRBV5-1|NA
TGCGCCAGCAGCTTGGCCGGGACAGTGGCCTACAATGAGCAGTTCTTC
CASSLAGTVAYNEQFF
>NA|TRBJ1-2|TRBV28|NA
TGTGCCACGACACGAATTAACTATGGCTACACCTTC
CATTRINYGYTF
>NA|TRBJ1-2|TRBV7-9|NA
TGTGCCAGCAGCTTAAGCGGGGGGCCGGGCTATGGCTACACCTTC
CASSLSGGPGYGYTF
>NA|TRBJ2-1|TRBV29-1|NA
TGCAGCGTCAGAAAGGGGAATGAGCAGTTCTTC
CSVRKGNEQFF
>TRBD2|TRBJ2-3|TRBV2|NA
TGTGCCAGCAGTACTCCCCCGGGACTAGGTACAGATACGCAGTATTTT
CASSTPPGLGTDTQYF
>NA|TRBJ2-3|TRBV6-4|NA
TGTGCCAGCAGTGACTCGGTGGGGACTAGCACAGATACGCAGTATTTT
CASSDSVGTSTDTQYF
>TRBD2|TRBJ2-7|TRBV6-1|NA
TGTGCCAGCAGTAAAGCGGGAGGGCCGTACGAGCAGTACTTC
CASSKAGGPYEQYF
>NA|TRBJ1-1|TRBV28|NA
TGTGCCAGCAGTTTATTAGGGGCTGAAGCTTTCTTT
CASSLLGAEAFF
>NA|TRBJ2-4|TRBV7-2|NA
TGTGCCAGCAGCTCGACGACAGTGGGACTAGCCAAAAACATTCAGTACTTC
CASSSTTVGLAKNIQYF
>NA|TRBJ1-1|TRBV30|NA
TGTGCCTGGAATTCAGGGTCGGGTACTGAAGCTTTCTTT
CAWNSGSGTEAFF
>TRBD1|TRBJ2-7|TRBV6-1|few
TGTGCCAGCAGCCGAGGGACAGGGTCCTACGAGCAGTACTTC
CASSRGTGSYEQYF
>TRBD2|TRBJ2-1|TRBV28|NA
TGTGCCAGCAGTTTATTTGGGACTAGCGTAGGAGATGAGCAGTTCTTC
CASSLFGTSVGDEQFF
>NA|TRBJ2-2|TRBV4-1|few
TGCGCCAGCAGCCCAACCCGAGATTCCACCGGGGAGCTGTTTTTT
CASSPTRDSTGELFF
>TRBD2|TRBJ2-1|TRBV5-1|NA
TGCGCCAGCAGCCCCACAGCGGGAGGATCCTACAATGAGCAGTTCTTC
CASSPTAGGSYNEQFF
>TRBD2|TRBJ2-3|TRBV25-1|NA
TGTGCCAGCGGAATAGCGGGAGGGGCGACAGATACGCAGTATTTT
CASGIAGGATDTQYF
>TRBD1|TRBJ1-2|TRBV6-5|few
TGTGCCAGCAGTTACTCGAGGGACAGTAACTATGGCTACACCTTC
CASSYSRDSNYGYTF
>NA|TRBJ1-1|TRBV27|NA
TGTGCCAGCAGTTTAGGGCAGGTAAACACTGAAGCTTTCTTT
CASSLGQVNTEAFF
>NA|TRBJ1-5|TRBV18|NA
TGTGCCAGCTCACCGTTGCAGGGGTTAGGTCAGCCCCAGCATTTT
CASSPLQGLGQPQHF
>NA|TRBJ1-5|TRBV7-2|NA
TGTGCCAGCAGCTTAGAGGACAGTAGCAATCAGCCCCAGCATTTT
CASSLEDSSNQPQHF
>NA|TRBJ1-3|TRBV6-5|NA
TGTGCCAGCAGCTCCCTTCCTGGAAACACCATATATTTT
CASSSLPGNTIYF
>TRBD2|TRBJ2-1|TRBV14|NA
TGTGCCAGCAGAAATAGCGGGAGCTCCTACAATGAGCAGTTCTTC
CASRNSGSSYNEQFF
>TRBD1|TRBJ2-5|TRBV7-7|NA
TGTGCCAGCAGCTTAGCGTGGGGGACAGGAGAGACCCAGTACTTC
CASSLAWGTGETQYF
>NA|TRBJ2-7|TRBV7-7|NA
TGTGCTAGCAGCTTAATCGAAGGAGGCGAGCAGTACTTC
CASSLIEGGEQYF
>NA|TRBJ1-2|TRBV5-4|NA
TGTGCCAGCAGCGCGGGTCAGCCTAACTATGGCTACACCTTC
CASSAGQPNYGYTF
>NA|TRBJ1-1|TRBV1|NA
TGCACCAGCAGCCAAGACGAGAGCGGTGGCGAGGGGGTTAGAGGCACTGAAGCTTTCTTT
CTSSQDESGGEGVRGTEAFF
>NA|TRBJ2-5|TRBV7-8|NA
TGTGCCAGCAGCTGGACTACTCAAGAGACCCAGTACTTC
CASSWTTQETQYF
>NA|TRBJ2-5|TRBV20-1|once
TGCAGTGCTAGTGGGGAGTTGGCCCAGTACTTC
CSASGELAQYF
>TRBD2|TRBJ2-1|TRBV11-2|NA
TGTGCCAGCAGCGACGCGGGACTAGGTTCCTACAATGAGCAGTTCTTC
CASSDAGLGSYNEQFF
>TRBD1|TRBJ1-5|TRBV28|NA
TGTGCCAGCAGTTTGGGACAGGTTGGGGGACAGCCCCAGCATTTT
CASSLGQVGGQPQHF
>TRBD2|TRBJ2-1|TRBV11-2|NA
TGTGCCAGCAGCTTAGGCCTAGCGGGAGGATGGGAGCAGTTCTTC
CASSLGLAGGWEQFF
>NA|TRBJ2-7|TRBV10-3|NA
TGTGCCATCAGTGAGTGGGTTAGACTAGATCGGTCCGAGCAGTACTTC
CAISEWVRLDRSEQYF
>NA|TRBJ1-1|TRBV7-2|NA
TGTGCCAGCAGCTTAGTGCAGGGCAGCAACACTGAAGCTTTCTTT
CASSLVQGSNTEAFF
>TRBD1|TRBJ1-5|TRBV6-5|NA
TGTGCCAGCAGTGACAGGGCCAAAGGACAGCCCCAGCATTTT
CASSDRAKGQPQHF
>NA|TRBJ1-5|TRBV19|NA
TGTGCCAGTAGTGGACAGCGTAATCAGCCCCAGCATTTT
CASSGQRNQPQHF
>NA|TRBJ2-7|TRBV7-2|once
TGTGCCAGCAGCCGCCCAGGGGCTCCCGAGCAGTACTTC
CASSRPGAPEQYF
>NA|TRBJ1-5|TRBV6-5|NA
TGTGCCAGCAGTTACTCTCGTCCCGGTGGCAATCAGCCCCAGCATTTT
CASSYSRPGGNQPQHF
>NA|TRBJ2-7|TRBV7-2|NA
TGTGCCAGCAGCTTAGCCTTTTACGAGCAGTACTTC
CASSLAFYEQYF
>TRBD1|TRBJ2-5|TRBV4-2|NA
TGTGCCAGCAGCCAAGACAGGGGGCAAGAGACCCAGTACTTC
CASSQDRGQETQYF
>TRBD2|TRBJ2-5|TRBV25-1|NA
TGTGCCAGCAGTCTAGCGGGAGCTGAGACCCAGTACTTC
CASSLAGAETQYF
>TRBD2|TRBJ2-1|TRBV4-2|NA
TGTGCCAGCAGCCAAGGCGGGACTAGCGGGATTAATGAGCAGTTCTTC
CASSQGGTSGINEQFF
>TRBD2|TRBJ2-3|TRBV4-2|NA
TGTGCCAGCAGCCAAGATGCCCTAGCGGGATACCCCGATACGCAGTATTTT
CASSQDALAGYPDTQYF
>TRBD2|TRBJ2-7|TRBV2|NA
TGTGCCAGCAGGGGGGGGACTAGCGGCTACGAGCAGTACTTC
CASRGGTSGYEQYF
>TRBD1|TRBJ1-1|TRBV6-5|NA
TGTGCCAGCAGACCTGTCACAGGGGCTGAAGCTTTCTTT
CASRPVTGAEAFF
>NA|TRBJ2-1|TRBV7-2|NA
TGTGCCAGCAGCTTTGTTGGTCAAGCGCATAATGAGCAGTTCTTC
CASSFVGQAHNEQFF
>NA|TRBJ1-6|TRBV7-2|NA
TGTGCCAGCAGCTTAGTAAACTCGAATTCACCCCTCCACTTT
CASSLVNSNSPLHF
>TRBD2|TRBJ2-7|TRBV7-6|NA
TGTGCCAGCAGCTTAGGTAGCGGGAGCGGTGAGCAGTACTTC
CASSLGSGSGEQYF
>TRBD2|TRBJ2-3|TRBV7-2|NA
TGTGCCAGCAGCTTACGGACTAGCGGCTTAAGCACAGATACGCAGTATTTT
CASSLRTSGLSTDTQYF
>TRBD1|TRBJ2-7|TRBV5-4|few
TGTGCCAGCAGCCCCGGACCGGGACAGGGGGTTTACGAGCAGTACTTC
CASSPGPGQGVYEQYF
>TRBD2|TRBJ2-1|TRBV6-5|NA
TGTGCCAGCAGTTACAGCGGGAGTTCCTACAATGAGCAGTTCTTC
CASSYSGSSYNEQFF
>NA|TRBJ2-5|TRBV27|few
TGTGCCAGCCGACCTCAGGAGGGAGAGACCCAGTACTTC
CASRPQEGETQYF
>TRBD1|TRBJ1-2|TRBV5-1|NA
TGCGCCAGCAGCTTGGGTACCGGGACAGGGGGCCGAGGCTACACCTTC
CASSLGTGTGGRGYTF
>TRBD1|TRBJ2-7|TRBV6-5|few
TGTGCCAGCACTATTACCGGGACAGGGGGGAACGAGCAGTACTTC
CASTITGTGGNEQYF
>NA|TRBJ2-7|TRBV7-2|NA
TGTGCCAGCAGTCTCGGGTCCCCCTACGAGCAGTACTTC
CASSLGSPYEQYF
>NA|TRBJ1-4|TRBV29-1|NA
TGCAGCGCCCGGTGGAGCAGCGGACTGTTTTTT
CSARWSSGLFF
>NA|TRBJ1-1|TRBV10-3|NA
TGTGCCATCAGTGAGTCCGTCGCTCTGGGGGGGACTGAAGCTTTCTTT
CAISESVALGGTEAFF
>TRBD1|TRBJ1-2|TRBV7-2|NA
TGTGCCAGCAGCCTGAACCCCAGGGGGCATGGCTACACCTTC
CASSLNPRGHGYTF